The clone carrying this TCR beta chain was recorded at least ten times. Its antigen is unknown. This entry comes from a study of neurological immune-mediated disorders. Overall study context: The disease course was relapsing-remitting in around 30 and secondary progressive in about 9% of the roughly 35 multiple sclerosis patients.

This CDR3 is 16 amino acids long. Trimming removed 0 bases from V and 3 bases from J; junction bases left unmatched: 3. Germline CDR1 reads SGHRS; CDR2 reads YFSETQ. The unsorted libraries were prepared from 2 million PBMCs (stored at -80 C). Study conclusions and caveats: For the multiple sclerosis repertoire cluster, an association with any clinical or MRI feature was absent. TCR-beta repertoires seemed private in all groups, with no expanded CDR3 amino acid sequences shared.

TCRdb independently ran MiXCR on the 5' RACE reads; one entry per CDR3 protein. The sample lists over 60,000 distinct CDR3 sequences, 4% to 5.5% occurring once. The V and J genes are TRBV5-1 and TRBJ2-2; 9 bases map to TRBD2. The sample consisted of PBMCs. This clonotype was obtained from a woman aged 45 to 65 with multiple sclerosis. The CDR3 nucleotides read TGCGCCAGCAGCTTGGACGGCGGGGGGGACACCGGGGAGCTGTTTTTT. It encodes CASSLDGGGDTGELFF.